The rows below give T cell receptor beta chains drawn from one sample of a study of T cell responses to AZD1222 COVID-19 vaccine. Generated by immunoSEQ multiplex PCR, the TCRdb table keeps only in-frame clones and is missing some. Of tens of thousands of clones detected, about 83% appear once; the ten largest clones hold 11%. The material sequenced was peripheral blood, taken 28 days after the second AZD1222 dose. These receptors were taken from an adult who received the AZD1222 COVID-19 vaccine. Each CDR3 is given with its conserved first and last residue. Each record gives: V gene, clone size, CDR3 protein. Some rows mark clone size as missing; the rest say once, few, many or name a class of expanded clone.

TRBV5-1,-,CASSVSRASPDTQYF
TRBV6-5,-,CASSNRDRGGNEQFF
TRBV7-2,-,CASSFQGGGEQYF
TRBV29-1,once,CSVTKGTSTDTQYF
TRBV27,-,CASAGRRGEKLFF
TRBV11-3,-,CASSLSRNTGELFF
TRBV4-1,-,CASSQEASGHTDTQYF
TRBV7-2,few,CASSTGQGGSFGTQYF
TRBV9,-,CASSVVGTGFGWDTEAFF
TRBV5-1,-,CASSDSATNEKLFF
TRBV7-9,-,CASSPPHGRGGELFF
TRBV16,-,CASSQSGDSNQPQHF
TRBV18,-,CASSPSKGVSGNTIYF
TRBV10-3,few,CAISVTGNPVYNEQFF
TRBV5-4,once,CASSGLVRGRTEAFF
TRBV9,once,CASSATGTGFREQYF
TRBV15,-,CATSPGGESYNEQFF
TRBV28,-,CASSWDSGTDTQYF
TRBV28,-,CASKGPNTGELFF
TRBV7-2,-,CASSPETREGEQYF
TRBV28,-,CATSPPGTGRLGELFF
TRBV28,-,CASSSAGVRNSPLHF
TRBV5-4,once,CASSKDSLRFYGYTF
TRBV11-1,once,CASSLDRNTEAFF
TRBV4-2,-,CASSQGARTYEQYF
TRBV7-2,-,CASSLSLGIRAGGSTEAFF
TRBV29-1,-,CSVGGTGEGTEAFF
TRBV2,-,CASSPPGAISPLHF
TRBV12-3/TRBV12-4,-,CASIGTGNTEAFF
TRBV29-1,-,CSDDGQGNTGELFF